This T cell receptor (beta chain) emerged from a study of cytomegalovirus exposure and HLA in healthy donors. The CDR3 has 13 residues. The germline CDR1 and CDR2 sequences are SNHLY and FYNNEI. V was trimmed by 3 bases and J by 7 bases, leaving 12 bases between them. PCR used 60 Vbeta primers and 13 Jbeta primers. Method: immunoSEQ multiplex PCR; TCRdb's copy keeps in-frame clones and lacks some. Of more than 65,000 clones listed, roughly 74% are singletons. Sequencing input: PBMCs. This sequence joins TRBV2 and TRBJ2-5; no reliable D call. The source is an older woman in good health and CMV-seropositive. This chain's CDR3 is CASSESPLRTQYF. The CDR3 coding sequence is TGTGCCAGCAGTGAGAGCCCTCTACGGACCCAGTACTTC.